These 24 T cell receptor beta chains were sequenced from one sample in a study of blood T cells in healthy people across ages. The use of a sample-barcoded 5' primer and a J-beta primer mix characterized a second PCR of 7 to 11 cycles. Each CDR3 protein is one row after TCRdb ran MiXCR on the 5' RACE reads. The data show hundreds of thousands of distinct CDR3 sequences, with 55% to 70% seen just once and 20% to 25% held by the top ten. The sequenced sample consisted of blood. The receptors originated from a man between 25 and 39 years old in good health.

This clonotype was detected only once. V usage is TRBV20-1 and J usage is TRBJ2-3; 9 bases line up with TRBD2. The CDR3 loop spans 16 amino acids. The V segment lost 2 bases and the J segment 3 bases; nucleotides outside the gene matches: 9. From germline, CDR1 is DFQATT and CDR2 SNEGSKA (reference sequence). As DNA, the CDR3 is TGCAGTGCTAGATCCTTAGCGGGAGCGATTACAGATACGCAGTATTTT. Encoded protein: CSARSLAGAITDTQYF.

The genes are TRBV5-4 and TRBJ2-5; 7 bases align to TRBD2. Germline lookup yields CDR1 SGHNT and CDR2 YYREEE (reference sequence). This CDR3 spans 16 amino acids. The V segment lost 0 bases and the J segment 2 bases; nucleotides outside the gene matches: 7. The CDR3 DNA is TGTGCCAGCAGCTTGGTCGGCGGGAGTGTTCAAGAGACCCAGTACTTC. Amino acid sequence: CASSLVGGSVQETQYF. The full variable domain, with the rest looked up from reference TRBV5-4 and TRBJ2-5, is ETGVTQSPTHLIKTRGQQVTLRCSSQSGHNTVSWYQQALGQGPQFIFQYYREEENGRGNFPPRFSGLQFPNYSSELNVNALELDDSALYLCASSLVGGSVQETQYFGPGTRLLVL.

V usage is TRBV7-9 and J usage is TRBJ2-3, with 13 bases aligning to TRBD2. Per the germline V gene, CDR1 is SEHNR and CDR2 is FQNEAQ (reference sequence). Trimming cost V 5 bases and J 0 bases; bases outside gene matches: 8. The CDR3 length is 18 residues. The CDR3 sequence: CASSATGTSGTSTDTQYF. CDR3 nucleotide sequence: TGTGCCAGCAGCGCCACCGGGACTAGCGGGACTAGCACAGATACGCAGTATTTT.

V and J are TRBV7-2 and TRBJ2-4; D may be TRBD1 or TRBD2 (5 bases each). The better agreement between TRBJ2-7 and the DNA end casts doubt on the J call. Germline V gene sequence: CDR1 SGHTA, CDR2 FQGNSA. CDR3 length: 15 amino acids. CDR3 loop: CASSFPNGGVYEQYF. In DNA, the CDR3 is TGTGCCAGCAGCTTCCCGAATGGGGGAGTTTACGAGCAGTACTTC.

The chain employs TRBV7-6 and TRBJ2-4, with D possibly TRBD2 on 6 matching bases. The DNA matches TRBJ2-7 better at its end, which makes the J call doubtful. The CDR3 covers 14 residues. Per the germline V gene, CDR1 is SGHVS and CDR2 is FNYEAQ. As DNA, the CDR3 is TGTGCCAGCACCCCGAATCCGGGGGACTACGAGCAGTACTTC. Translation: CASTPNPGDYEQYF.

V and J are TRBV7-2 and TRBJ1-1; maybe TRBD1 (5 bases). Germline loops: CDR1 SGHTA, CDR2 FQGNSA. The V and J ends lost 2 bases and 0 bases respectively, with 13 bases between them. The CDR3 runs to 16 residues. The CDR3 bases are TGTGCCAGCAGCTTACGGGGGGTGCGGATGAACACTGAAGCTTTCTTT. Translation gives CASSLRGVRMNTEAFF.

This clonotype has more than one count but fewer than ten. The chain has TRBV20-1 and TRBJ2-7; D is ambiguous. Germline CDR1 is DFQATT and CDR2 is SNEGSKA (reference sequence). Trimming took off 1 base at V and 0 bases at J, with 7 bases between the two ends. The CDR3 consists of 13 residues. This CDR3 reads CSARAGFSYEQYF. The CDR3 DNA reads TGCAGTGCTAGAGCGGGCTTCTCCTACGAGCAGTACTTC.

The chain recombines TRBV12-3 or TRBV12-4 with TRBJ2-3, with a possible D match to TRBD2 (6 bases). This CDR3 region has 14 residues. Trimming cost V 3 bases and J 4 bases, with 11 bases left between them. CDR3 region: CASSLGLAPDTQYF. The CDR3 region has the DNA TGTGCCAGCAGTTTGGGGCTAGCGCCAGATACGCAGTATTTT.

V gene TRBV7-9 combines with J gene TRBJ2-1, with 8 nucleotides matching TRBD2. Germline V CDR1 and CDR2: SEHNR, FQNEAQ (reference sequence). V shed 3 bases and J 15 bases; nucleotides not matched to a gene: 10. This CDR3 has 13 amino acids. The DNA for the CDR3 is TGTGCCAGCAGCTTGATAGCGGGAAGAGGGCTGTTCTTC. Amino acid sequence: CASSLIAGRGLFF.

The rearrangement links TRBV10-3 to TRBJ2-7, with D perhaps matching TRBD1 or TRBD2 (5 bases each). The CDR3 loop spans 15 amino acids. Germline loops: CDR1 ENHRY, CDR2 SYGVKD. V was shortened by 10 bases and J by 1 base, with 20 bases between the two germline ends. The DNA of the CDR3 is TGTGCCACCCTAGGGACGGCTCCCAATTCCTACGAGCAGTACTTC. Translated: CATLGTAPNSYEQYF.

The chain has TRBV20-1 and TRBJ2-3; D is uncertain. V lost 3 bases to trimming and J lost 4 bases, with 11 bases between them. Germline values: CDR1 DFQATT, CDR2 SNEGSKA (reference sequence). The CDR3 consists of 13 residues. The CDR3 nucleotides read TGCAGTGCTAGGGCTTTGTTAGCAGATACGCAGTATTTT. This codes for CSARALLADTQYF.

The V gene is TRBV28, the J gene TRBJ2-1; 7 nucleotides agree with TRBD1. This CDR3 contains 13 residues. Germline V gene lookup returns CDR1 MDHEN and CDR2 SYDVKM. V lost 5 bases and J lost 8; bases outside the gene matches: 6. CDR3 DNA sequence: TGTGCCAGCAGTCCACAGGGGTCCGATGAGCAGTTCTTC. It codes for CASSPQGSDEQFF.

This chain uses TRBV29-1 with TRBJ2-5; D unclear. Trimming cost V 5 bases and J 5 bases, with 9 bases left between them. Germline values: CDR1 SQVTM, CDR2 ANQGSEA. This CDR3 has 11 residues. CDR3 nucleotides: TGCAGCGTTTACCCGGCGGAGACCCAGTACTTC. It yields the protein CSVYPAETQYF.

This chain links TRBV18 with TRBJ2-7; TRBD2 matches at 10 bases. The trim removed 3 bases at V and 2 bases at J, leaving 7 bases unmatched. The length of the CDR3 is 16 residues. Germline values: CDR1 KGHSH, CDR2 LQKENI. CDR3 bases: TGTGCCAGCTCACCTTTCAGCGGGAGGGCCGCCTACGAGCAGTACTTC. It specifies CASSPFSGRAAYEQYF.

This clonotype was counted between two and nine times. The chain joins TRBV6-5 to TRBJ1-1, with no clear D. CDR1 MNHEY and CDR2 SVGAGI come from the germline V gene. Between the trimmed V and J ends, which lost 6 bases and 6 bases, there was a span of 14 bases. The CDR3 covers 13 residues. CDR3 region: CASRPPGVAEAFF. The CDR3 region has the DNA TGTGCCAGCAGACCTCCCGGGGTGGCTGAAGCTTTCTTT.

This clonotype was recorded a few times. The V gene is TRBV20-1, the J gene TRBJ1-2; D remains unclear. The germline CDR1 and CDR2 sequences are DFQATT and SNEGSKA (reference sequence). V dropped 6 bases and J dropped 5 bases, with 10 bases sitting between them. The CDR3 has 11 amino acids. CDR3 in DNA: TGCAGTGCCGGGCAAGGGTATGGCTACACCTTC. Amino acids: CSAGQGYGYTF.

The gene calls are TRBV20-1 and TRBJ2-5; 7 bases are shared with TRBD2. J was trimmed by 2 bases and V by 2 bases; bases with no gene match: 8. This CDR3 has 15 residues. Germline lookup yields CDR1 DFQATT and CDR2 SNEGSKA (reference sequence). CDR3 nucleotides: TGCAGTGCTAGAAATGGGGGAGGGCAACAAGAGACCCAGTACTTC. It translates to CSARNGGGQQETQYF.

The chain couples TRBV6-5 to TRBJ2-5, with TRBD2 matching 8 bases. Per germline, CDR1 MNHEY and CDR2 SVGAGI. J gave up 7 bases and V 0 bases, and 10 bases lay outside the gene matches. The CDR3 consists of 16 residues. CDR3 DNA: TGTGCCAGCAGTTACTCAAGGGAGAAGGCGGGAGGGACCCAGTACTTC. It translates to CASSYSREKAGGTQYF.

Only a few counts were recorded for this clonotype. The chain is built from TRBV27 and TRBJ2-7, with a possible D match to TRBD2 (6 bases). In germline, CDR1 is MNHEY, CDR2 SMNVEV (reference sequence). V was pared by 2 bases and J by 4 bases, with 15 bases between. The CDR3 spans 15 residues. CDR3 sequence (DNA): TGTGCCAGCAGTTTAGGATACGGAGGGCTATACGAGCAGTACTTC. As protein: CASSLGYGGLYEQYF.

The chain carries TRBV9 and TRBJ2-4; 7 bases align to TRBD2. There are 16 residues in the CDR3. The trim removed 5 bases at V and 1 base at J, leaving 9 bases unmatched. CDR1 is SGDLS and CDR2 is YYNGEE in the germline V gene. CDR3: CASSAEAGLAKNIQYF. In nucleotides, the CDR3 is TGTGCCAGCAGTGCTGAAGCGGGGTTGGCCAAAAACATTCAGTACTTC.

The rearrangement links TRBV6-2 or TRBV6-3 to TRBJ1-1, with D possibly matching TRBD1 (6 bases). From germline, CDR1 is MNHEY and CDR2 SVGEGT. This CDR3 contains 15 residues. With 2 bases removed from V and 1 base from J, the gap between germline ends came to 11 bases. CDR3 in amino acids: CASSYRLQGNTEAFF. The DNA of the CDR3 is TGTGCCAGCAGTTACCGATTACAGGGGAACACTGAAGCTTTCTTT.

The V call is TRBV6-2 or TRBV6-3, the J call TRBJ2-7; TRBD2 might be the D (6 bases). V lost 9 bases and J 4 bases, leaving 19 bases between the germline ends. CDR3 length: 14 residues. CDR1 and CDR2 from the germline V gene are MNHEY and SVGEGT. CDR3 sequence reads: CASSPHGGEYEQYF. DNA of the CDR3: TGTGCCAGTAGTCCCCATGGCGGGGAGTACGAGCAGTACTTC.

The chain joins TRBV29-1 to TRBJ1-2; 11 bases agree with TRBD1. The V and J ends lost 5 bases and 4 bases, in that order; junction bases with no gene match: 6. The length of the CDR3 is 14 residues. Germline values: CDR1 SQVTM, CDR2 ANQGSEA. The DNA of the CDR3 is TGCAGCGTTATCGGACAGGGGGCCTCCTATGGCTACACCTTC. This sequence encodes CSVIGQGASYGYTF.

The sample holds a few counts of this clonotype. This chain connects TRBV20-1 to TRBJ2-7, with TRBD2 identical over 12 bases. There are 14 residues in the CDR3. V trimming: 6 bases; J trimming: 8 bases; junction bases outside the gene matches: 11. The germline CDR1 and CDR2 sequences are DFQATT and SNEGSKA (reference sequence). The CDR3 reads CSARTSGAPVKQYF. In DNA, the CDR3 is TGCAGTGCCAGGACTAGCGGGGCCCCCGTCAAGCAGTACTTC.